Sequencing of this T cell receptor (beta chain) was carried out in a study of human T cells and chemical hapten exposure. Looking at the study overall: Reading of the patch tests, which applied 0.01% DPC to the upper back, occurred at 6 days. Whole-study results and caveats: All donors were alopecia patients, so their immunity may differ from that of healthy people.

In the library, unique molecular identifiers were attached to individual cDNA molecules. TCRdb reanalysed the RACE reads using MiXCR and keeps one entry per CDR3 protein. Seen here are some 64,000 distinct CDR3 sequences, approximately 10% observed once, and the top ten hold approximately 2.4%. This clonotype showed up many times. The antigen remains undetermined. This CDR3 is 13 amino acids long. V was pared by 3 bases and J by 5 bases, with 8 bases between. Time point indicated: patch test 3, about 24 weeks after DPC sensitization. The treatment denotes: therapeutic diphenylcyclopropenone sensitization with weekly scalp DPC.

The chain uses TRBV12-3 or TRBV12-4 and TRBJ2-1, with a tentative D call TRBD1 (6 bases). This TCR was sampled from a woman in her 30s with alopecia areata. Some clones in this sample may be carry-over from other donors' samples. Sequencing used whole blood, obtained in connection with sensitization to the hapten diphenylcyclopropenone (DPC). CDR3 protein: CASSLTGNNEQFF. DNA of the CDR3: TGTGCCAGCAGTTTGACAGGAAACAATGAGCAGTTCTTC.